Each of the 22 T cell receptor beta chains below was sequenced from the same sample in a study of a mutant IDH1 vaccine in newly diagnosed glioma. Specified time point: week 23, last vaccination. The vaccine gave 300 ug of a 20-mer mutant IDH1 peptide subcutaneously per dose. Method: immunoSEQ multiplex PCR; TCRdb's copy keeps in-frame clones and lacks some. The table lists approximately 41,000 clones, more than 80% of them singletons. No antigen has been identified for these receptors. The material was PBMCs, obtained from a glioma patient whose treatment included an IDH1 peptide vaccine. The receptors stem from a middle-aged man with glioma.

This clone was seen a single time. V gene TRBV5-1 combines with J gene TRBJ1-6; possible D gene TRBD1, 5 bases. The CDR3 runs to 15 residues. Trimming shortened V by 0 bases and J by 7 bases, and 11 bases separated the two germline ends. Germline loops: CDR1 SGHRS, CDR2 YFSETQ. CDR3: CASSLAPDTNSPLHF. CDR3 DNA sequence: TGCGCCAGCAGCTTGGCACCGGACACGAATTCACCCCTCCACTTT.

The chain has TRBV4-2 and TRBJ2-3; TRBD2 agrees at 14 bases. The ends lost 2 bases at V and 2 bases at J; junction bases unmatched: 9. The V gene's germline CDR1 is LGHNA and CDR2 YNFKEQ. The CDR3 consists of 19 residues. The CDR3 sequence: CASSQSTSGRGRVTDTQYF. The CDR3 bases are TGTGCCAGCAGCCAATCGACTAGCGGGAGGGGTAGGGTCACAGATACGCAGTATTTT.

The rearrangement links TRBV7-9 to TRBJ1-5; unclear D gene. V lost 5 bases and J lost 8, with 10 bases in between. The germline V gene has CDR1 SEHNR and CDR2 FQNEAQ (reference sequence). The CDR3 runs 12 residues. The CDR3, as DNA: TGTGCCAGCAGCATCGGAGGAGAGCCCCAGCATTTT. Translation: CASSIGGEPQHF.

The chain joins TRBV30 to TRBJ2-5, with D perhaps given as TRBD1 or TRBD2 (6 bases each). CDR1 GTSNPN and CDR2 SVGIG come from the germline V gene (reference sequence). The CDR3 totals 12 residues. Trimming shortened V by 5 bases and J by 8 bases, and 15 bases separated the two germline ends. CDR3 coding DNA: TGTGCCTGGGAGGGGGGTTACGCTACCCAGTACTTC. Translated: CAWEGGYATQYF.

J is TRBJ2-1 and V is TRBV13; 12 bases are shared with TRBD2. CDR3 length equals 17 residues. Germline-derived CDR1 and CDR2 are PRHDT and FYEKMQ (reference sequence). J lost 4 bases, V lost 5 bases, and 9 bases had no gene match. This CDR3 reads CASSPSTSGGGYNEQFF. CDR3 in DNA: TGTGCCAGCAGCCCTTCGACTAGCGGGGGTGGATACAATGAGCAGTTCTTC. The full variable domain, with the rest looked up from reference TRBV13 and TRBJ2-1, is AAGVIQSPRHLIKEKRETATLKCYPIPRHDTVYWYQQGPGQDPQFLISFYEKMQSDKGSIPDRFSAQQFSDYHSELNMSSLELGDSALYFCASSPSTSGGGYNEQFFGPGTRLTVL.

This clone appeared a few times. The chain employs TRBV9 and TRBJ2-1, with 10 bases lining up with TRBD2. V lost 4 bases, J lost 9 bases, and 10 bases stayed unmatched. The germline CDR1 and CDR2 sequences are SGDLS and YYNGEE. The CDR3 sequence is 15 residues long. The CDR3 DNA reads as TGTGCCAGCAGCCCGCAGCGGGGGGGCCTTGGTGAGCAGTTCTTC. It codes for CASSPQRGGLGEQFF.

The gene calls are TRBV5-1 and TRBJ2-7; D is possibly TRBD2 (6 bases). Trimming left V 5 bases short and J 2 bases short, with 11 bases between. There are 13 residues in the CDR3. Germline CDR1 reads SGHRS; CDR2 reads YFSETQ. Here the CDR3 DNA reads TGCGCCAGCAGGGGTGGGGGGACCTACGAGCAGTACTTC. It yields the protein CASRGGGTYEQYF.

This chain links TRBV4-3 with TRBJ1-5; a weak D match, TRBD1 (5 bases). V shed 4 bases and J shed 7 bases, with 17 bases lying between them. The CDR3 covers 15 residues. CDR1 and CDR2 from the germline V gene are LGHNA and YSLEER. The CDR3 region is CASSPGYGGRQPQHF. As DNA, the CDR3 is TGCGCCAGCAGCCCCGGGTACGGGGGGAGGCAGCCCCAGCATTTT.

V is TRBV11-2 and J is TRBJ1-6; a possible D gene is TRBD1 (5 bases). The CDR3 runs 13 residues. V was trimmed by 1 base and J by 11 bases, leaving 9 bases between them. Germline loops: CDR1 SGHAT, CDR2 FQNNGV. The CDR3 protein is CASSLGRVTPLHF. The CDR3 region has the DNA TGTGCCAGCAGCTTAGGCAGGGTGACACCCCTCCACTTT.

This rearrangement joins TRBV7-2 to TRBJ1-4; TRBD1 might be the D (6 bases). The CDR3 totals 14 residues. Germline loops: CDR1 SGHTA, CDR2 FQGNSA. Trimming removed 5 bases from V and 4 bases from J, with 11 bases in between. CDR3 sequence reads: CASSPDSFNEKLFF. In DNA, the CDR3 is TGTGCCAGCAGCCCGGACAGCTTTAATGAAAAACTGTTTTTT.

The chain carries TRBV13 and TRBJ2-2; 10 bases are shared with TRBD2. With 1 base clipped from V and 2 bases from J, the junction kept 7 bases outside the gene matches. CDR3 size: 18 residues. The germline V gene encodes CDR1 PRHDT and CDR2 FYEKMQ (reference sequence). DNA of the CDR3: TGTGCCAGCAGCTTAGTGGGTAGCGGGAGGTTCAACACCGGGGAGCTGTTTTTT. This translates into CASSLVGSGRFNTGELFF.

The chain joins TRBV30 to TRBJ1-5; no reliable D call. Trimming removed 2 bases at V and 7 bases at J, with 12 bases between. Germline CDR1 GTSNPN, CDR2 SVGIG (reference sequence). CDR3 size: 13 residues. The CDR3 sequence: CAWSKGREQPQHF. DNA of the CDR3: TGTGCCTGGAGTAAAGGGAGAGAGCAGCCCCAGCATTTT.

The rearrangement uses TRBV4-1 and TRBJ2-7, with D possibly matching TRBD1 (5 bases). V was cut by 6 bases and J by 5 bases, with 17 bases left in between. The CDR3 sequence is 14 residues long. Germline lookup yields CDR1 MGHRA and CDR2 YSYEKL. DNA of the CDR3: TGCGCCAGCAGTCATACCGGCAGGGCCGACGAGCAGTACTTC. Translated: CASSHTGRADEQYF.

The CDR3 protein is CATARGQGAGELFF. The DNA for the CDR3 is TGTGCCACCGCTCGGGGACAGGGGGCCGGGGAGCTGTTTTTT. V and J are TRBV10-3 and TRBJ2-2, with TRBD1 matching over 11 bases. CDR1 and CDR2 (germline): ENHRY, SYGVKD. The junction had 7 bases not matched to a gene; V was cut back by 10 bases and J by 6 bases. This CDR3 is built from 14 residues.

This clone was recorded only once. The chain uses TRBV6-5 and TRBJ2-1, with a possible D match to TRBD2 (5 bases). Germline lookup yields CDR1 MNHEY and CDR2 SVGAGI. The CDR3 covers 15 residues. V was clipped by 4 bases and J by 9 bases, with 19 bases between them. CDR3 sequence: CASSFRPPGFREQFF. Written as DNA, the CDR3 is TGTGCCAGCAGTTTCCGACCCCCGGGATTTCGTGAGCAGTTCTTC.

This clone was counted between two and nine times. The chain combines TRBV5-1 with TRBJ1-1, with no clear D. The CDR3 loop spans 15 amino acids. V was shortened by 2 bases and J by 1 base, with 12 bases between the two germline ends. CDR1 SGHRS and CDR2 YFSETQ come from the germline V gene. CDR3 in amino acids: CASSFAGYGNTEAFF. As DNA, the CDR3 is TGCGCCAGCAGCTTCGCAGGTTACGGGAACACTGAAGCTTTCTTT.

The CDR3 protein is CASSLRQGVSYNEQFF. The CDR3 DNA reads TGCGCCAGCAGCTTGAGGCAGGGAGTTTCCTACAATGAGCAGTTCTTC. V and J are TRBV5-1 and TRBJ2-1; D is possibly TRBD1 or TRBD2 (5 bases each). Germline CDR1 SGHRS, CDR2 YFSETQ. This CDR3 region has 16 residues. The ends were cut back, 1 base at V and 1 base at J, with 12 bases in the middle.

On this clone: Other DNA sequences within the sample encode an identical CDR3. The CDR3 DNA sequence: TGTGCCAGCAGCGGAGGAACGTTGGGTAATGAAAAACTGTTTTTT. It specifies CASSGGTLGNEKLFF. The chain carries TRBV9 and TRBJ1-4, with no clear D. Per the germline V gene, CDR1 is SGDLS and CDR2 is YYNGEE. Trimming left V 3 bases short and J 4 bases short, with 13 bases between. The CDR3 has 15 amino acids.

This sequence joins TRBV30 and TRBJ1-3, with D hard to call. CDR1 is GTSNPN, CDR2 SVGIG, per germline (reference sequence). The CDR3 is 13 amino acids. Trimming removed 3 bases from V and 0 bases from J, with 6 bases in between. Written as DNA, the CDR3 is TGTGCCTGGAGCGCCTCCTCTGGAAACACCATATATTTT. Protein: CAWSASSGNTIYF. The whole variable domain, filled in from reference TRBV30 and TRBJ1-3, reads SQTIHQWPATLVQPVGSPLSLECTVEGTSNPNLYWYRQAAGRGLQLLFYSVGIGQISSEVPQNLSASRPQDRQFILSSKKLLLSDSGFYLCAWSASSGNTIYFGEGSWLTVV.

The V gene is TRBV9, the J gene TRBJ2-3; D is unclear. CDR3 length: 18 amino acids. V was shortened by 4 bases and J by 2 bases, with 23 bases between the two germline ends. Germline V CDR1 and CDR2: SGDLS, YYNGEE. The CDR3 sequence: CASSPRKGLGRNTDTQYF. The CDR3 DNA reads TGTGCCAGCAGCCCGAGAAAGGGTTTAGGTAGAAACACAGATACGCAGTATTTT.

This clone was seen only once. This chain connects TRBV6-1 to TRBJ1-5; the match to TRBD1 covers 9 bases. The V and J ends lost 6 bases and 4 bases, in that order; junction bases with no gene match: 4. CDR1 is MNHNS and CDR2 is SASEGT in the germline V gene. The CDR3 extends over 14 amino acids. The CDR3 here is CASRFGTGNQPQHF. The CDR3 DNA reads as TGTGCCAGCAGATTCGGGACAGGGAATCAGCCCCAGCATTTT.

Notes on this clone: An end of the junction does not agree with germline; a read error may underlie this. This chain connects TRBV11-3 to TRBJ1-5; D is unresolved. The CDR3 length is 12 residues. Germline-derived CDR1 and CDR2 are SGHNT and YENEEA. This CDR3 is CASSLFIDNRNF. The CDR3, as DNA: TGTGCCAGCAGCTTATTTATCGACAATCGGAATTTT.